This is a list of T cell receptor beta chains from one sample in a study of blood T cells in healthy people across ages. TCRdb reprocessed the 5' RACE reads via MiXCR and lists one record per CDR3 protein. Of around 800,000 distinct CDR3 sequences in the sample, 25% to 30% were seen once. A further study also used this sample, focusing on T cells of mothers and their children.

The sample comprised blood. The receptors shown here come from a boy younger than 18 in good health. CDR3s include the opening cysteine and the closing phenylalanine or tryptophan. The D gene is left open where the match is weak. Size tells how often a clone was seen (once, few, many) or the class of an expanded clone, and some rows leave it out.

TGTGCCAGCAGTCACCCAGGGGTGGAGCAGTACTTC,CASSHPGVEQYF,TRBV12-3/TRBV12-4,TRBJ2-7,-,-
TGTGCCAGCACCCTTGCCGGGGGCTATAACAATGAGCAGTTCTTC,CASTLAGGYNNEQFF,TRBV27,TRBJ2-1,few,-
TGCGCCAGCAGCCAAGGGCCCTACCTTACAACAGAGACCCAGTACTTC,CASSQGPYLTTETQYF,TRBV4-1,TRBJ2-5,-,-
TGTGCCAGCACCGAAAGGGACAGGGCCTACGAGCAGTACTTC,CASTERDRAYEQYF,TRBV6-1,TRBJ2-7,few,TRBD1
TGTGCCAGCGAGTTTGGCCGGGGAGAGACCCAGTACTTC,CASEFGRGETQYF,TRBV12-3/TRBV12-4,TRBJ2-5,-,-
TGTGCCAGCAGTGAACCTCAGGGAGTGCTGAGGATTCAGTACTTC,CASSEPQGVLRIQYF,TRBV6-1,TRBJ2-4,few,-
TGTGCCTGGAACATCCCGACTAGCGGGGGAGAAGAGACCCAGTACTTC,CAWNIPTSGGEETQYF,TRBV30,TRBJ2-5,-,TRBD2
TGTGCCAGCAGCTTAGTAGTGGCGGAGTTGGGCTACACCTTC,CASSLVVAELGYTF,TRBV7-2,TRBJ1-2,-,-
TGTGCCAGCAGCGTAAGGTCGCTAGCGGGGGCACCCCCCACAGATACGCAGTATTTT,CASSVRSLAGAPPTDTQYF,TRBV9,TRBJ2-3,-,TRBD2
TGCAGCGTTGACAGGGCCCGAGGCTACACCTTC,CSVDRARGYTF,TRBV29-1,TRBJ1-2,-,-
TGCAGCGTAGGGAGTCACGGGGCAGGGGCTAACGAGCAGTACTTC,CSVGSHGAGANEQYF,TRBV29-1,TRBJ2-7,-,-
TGTGCCAGCAGTTTGGGGTGGAGCTCCTACAATGAGCAGTTCTTC,CASSLGWSSYNEQFF,TRBV27,TRBJ2-1,few,-
TGCGCCAGCAGCCGGGAGAGAGACGAAGAGACCCAGTACTTC,CASSRERDEETQYF,TRBV4-1,TRBJ2-5,few,-
TGTGCCAGCAGTCAAGGGCTCTCAGAGACCCAGTACTTC,CASSQGLSETQYF,TRBV12-3/TRBV12-4,TRBJ2-5,few,-
TGCGCCAGCAGCCGACCGGGACTAGCGGGGCGCCTAGGTACCCAGTACTTC,CASSRPGLAGRLGTQYF,TRBV5-1,TRBJ2-5,once,TRBD2
TGTGCCTGGACTCAAAGGGGGGACACTGAAGCTTTCTTT,CAWTQRGDTEAFF,TRBV30,TRBJ1-1,-,-
TGTGCCAGCAGCCGAGGAACCTCAGAGACCCAGTACTTC,CASSRGTSETQYF,TRBV6-5,TRBJ2-5,-,-
TGTGCCAGCAGCTCAAAGAGGACCTACGAGCAGTACTTC,CASSSKRTYEQYF,TRBV12-3/TRBV12-4,TRBJ2-7,-,-
TGTGCCAGCAGCCTGACTAGCGGTACCTACGAGCAGTACTTC,CASSLTSGTYEQYF,TRBV3-1,TRBJ2-7,many,TRBD2
TGTGCCAGCAGCTTAGAACGGCTAGGAAAACTGTTTTTT,CASSLERLGKLFF,TRBV7-2,TRBJ1-4,few,-
TGTGCCAGCACCAATACAGGGACGGAGACCCAGTACTTC,CASTNTGTETQYF,TRBV6-1,TRBJ2-5,few,-
TGTGCCAGCACCCGGGCAGGGACGACTGAAGCTTTCTTT,CASTRAGTTEAFF,TRBV3-1,TRBJ1-1,-,-